These 10 T cell receptor beta chains originate from one sample sequenced in a study of metastatic and nonmetastatic thyroid tumors. TCRdb reprocessed the PCR reads via MiXCR. The table lists roughly 22,000 clones, about an eighth of them singletons, with 14% in the top ten. Each patient went into thyroid surgery without having received any treatment. The sample was blood. These receptors all come from a female donor with papillary thyroid cancer or a benign thyroid nodule (not recorded which). Some clones in this sample may be carry-over from other donors' samples.

In this sample, this clone turned up many times. The chain links TRBV5-4 to TRBJ2-2; TRBD1 might be the D (6 bases). Deletions cut 0 bases from V and 7 bases from J, with 10 bases between. In germline, CDR1 is SGHNT, CDR2 YYREEE (reference sequence). CDR3 length: 14 residues. In DNA form, the CDR3 reads TGTGCCAGCAGCTTGGACAGGGATGGCGGGGAGCTGTTTTTT. Its translation: CASSLDRDGGELFF. The full variable domain, in which reference TRBV5-4 and TRBJ2-2 provide the parts outside the CDR3, is ETGVTQSPTHLIKTRGQQVTLRCSSQSGHNTVSWYQQALGQGPQFIFQYYREEENGRGNFPPRFSGLQFPNYSSELNVNALELDDSALYLCASSLDRDGGELFFGEGSRLTVL.

As for this clone: The junction differs from germline at one of its ends, possibly a read error. The chain links TRBV10-1 to TRBJ2-2, with D perhaps matching TRBD1 (6 bases). The V gene's germline CDR1 is WNHNN and CDR2 SYGVQD (reference sequence). The CDR3 runs to 13 residues. The CDR3 coding sequence is TGCGCCAGCAGTTACGGGGACACCGGGGATCTGTTTTTT. Protein sequence: CASSYGDTGDLFF.

V gene TRBV2 combines with J gene TRBJ2-3; TRBD2 matches 8 bases. The CDR3 loop spans 20 amino acids. Trimming at V came to 4 bases and at J to 2 bases, leaving 20 bases not matched to a gene. Germline V gives CDR1 SNHLY, CDR2 FYNNEI. CDR3 in amino acids: CASSVGRFLAGHSNTDTQYF. CDR3 nucleotides: TGTGCCAGCAGTGTTGGTCGCTTTTTAGCGGGGCACTCGAACACAGATACGCAGTATTTT.

This clone was seen at least ten times. Other DNA sequences of this sample code for an identical CDR3. This sequence joins TRBV7-9 and TRBJ1-1, with no clear D. CDR1 is SEHNR and CDR2 is FQNEAQ in the germline V gene (reference sequence). Trimming removed 1 base from V and 6 bases from J, with 6 bases in between. This CDR3 is 12 amino acids long. CDR3 protein: CASSLGRSEAFF. In DNA form, the CDR3 reads TGTGCCAGCAGCTTAGGACGGTCTGAAGCTTTCTTT.

This clone was seen many times. V usage is TRBV19 and J usage is TRBJ2-2; 7 positions match TRBD2. V was pared by 4 bases and J by 5 bases, with 7 bases of the junction left unmatched. This CDR3 region has 15 residues. Germline values: CDR1 LNHDA, CDR2 SQIVND (reference sequence). Here the CDR3 DNA reads TGTGCCAGTAGTAGCGGACTTAGCGGGACCGGGGAGCTGTTTTTT. Translated, it gives CASSSGLSGTGELFF.

This clone was counted at least ten times. V usage is TRBV4-1 and J usage is TRBJ2-2; the match to TRBD2 covers 8 bases. Germline assignment: CDR1 MGHRA and CDR2 YSYEKL. The CDR3 covers 18 residues. Losses at the gene ends were 2 bases for V and 7 bases for J; bases not matched to a gene: 15. The CDR3 is CASSQPAGVDLGHGELFF. For the CDR3, the DNA is TGCGCCAGCAGCCAACCAGCGGGAGTGGATTTAGGGCACGGGGAGCTGTTTTTT.

This clone was observed many times. The rearrangement links TRBV27 to TRBJ2-1; TRBD2 agrees at 7 bases. The CDR3 has 14 amino acids. The V segment lost 4 bases and the J segment 8 bases; nucleotides outside the gene matches: 8. Germline V CDR1 and CDR2: MNHEY, SMNVEV (reference sequence). DNA of the CDR3: TGTGCCAGCAGTTCCCGACTAGCTGACTATGAGCAGTTCTTC. This codes for CASSSRLADYEQFF.

This clone was detected ten times or more. The chain links TRBV7-8 to TRBJ1-4; TRBD1 matches at 7 bases. V gave up 2 bases and J gave up 6 bases; unmatched junction bases: 6. This CDR3 has 15 residues. CDR1 SGHVS and CDR2 FQNEAQ come from the germline V gene. The CDR3 is CASSLTGAWDEKLFF. In DNA, the CDR3 is TGTGCCAGCAGCTTAACAGGGGCCTGGGATGAAAAACTGTTTTTT.

This clone was seen more than once but under ten times. The CDR3 DNA reads TGTGCCACCAGCAGGGGACAGGGGGATGGCTACACCTTC. Translating gives CATSRGQGDGYTF. The chain has TRBV15 and TRBJ1-2, with 11 bases identical to TRBD1. The germline V gene has CDR1 LNHNV and CDR2 YYDKDF (reference sequence). Losses at the gene ends were 3 bases for V and 6 bases for J; bases not matched to a gene: 0. The CDR3 is made up of 13 amino acids.

This clone appeared many times. The gene calls are TRBV12-3 or TRBV12-4 and TRBJ1-1; tentatively, D is TRBD1 (5 bases). The ends were cut back, 6 bases at V and 1 base at J, with 18 bases in the middle. The CDR3 contains 16 residues. The CDR3 protein is CASSKIGTLENTEAFF. Written as DNA, the CDR3 is TGTGCCAGCAGCAAAATTGGGACTCTCGAGAACACTGAAGCTTTCTTT.